Listed here is a single T cell receptor (beta chain). Its antigen remains undetermined. Per-base qualities were not stored, and no clone one base away is much larger. This entry comes from a study of blood T cell repertoires in COVID-19 (dated by TCRdb to 2020 to 2021). About the investigation overall: Collaborator samples came from the United States, Italy and Spain and covered acute and convalescent phases of COVID-19. The material from the prospective study consisted of cDNA or gDNA derived from T cells, B-cell-depleted T cells, or PBMCs. The samples were drawn from the first 160 participants of the ongoing ImmuneRACE study and from 950 to 1,500 subjects provided by 6 global collaborators. The sample metadata nearly always contained a de-identified subject ID, COVID-19 status, age in years and sex. The repertoires were released in a freely available public database meant as a resource for research on the immune response to SARS-CoV-2. Subjects who had been exposed to COVID-19, were actively infected with it, or had recovered from it provided the deeply sampled blood TCRbeta repertoires that made up the dataset. HLA class I and class II types, where available, came from metadata supplied by the sample provider rather than from assay-based typing.

Broader findings and caveats from the paper: The amount of clinical and demographic metadata varied by source and participant and was provided uncurated.

From the germline V gene (reference sequence), CDR1 is MNHEY and CDR2 is SMNVEV. The CDR3, from cysteine to phenylalanine, totals 15 residues. Solely the CDR3 DNA is kept, with 45 bases framed from the first base. V sheds 3 bases and J sheds 1 base, leaving 13 bases between their ends. The collaborating institutions used their own protocols to collect whole blood in K2EDTA tubes. For TCRbeta analysis, collaborators shipped samples as frozen whole blood, isolated PBMCs, or DNA extracted from either of those sample types. TCRbeta CDR3 regions were amplified from genomic DNA by means of the immunoSEQ Assay, a bias-controlled multiplex PCR. The authors processed their data as follows. The number of nucleated cells in each sample was estimated by amplification of reference gene primers within the assay. Sequence reads were collapsed and filtered to measure the absolute abundance of every unique TCRbeta CDR3 rearrangement. Productive Simpson clonality was computed per sample as the square root of Simpson's diversity index over productive rearrangements. What TCRdb holds here is the immuneACCESS table cut down to in-frame rearrangements. Part of the clones is not present; checked against another copy, under half of the missing clones reflect an unresolved V gene, and the others are unexplained. From that table come the V and J calls and clone size; the DNA was used to work out D and trimming. For this sample the table gives 40,000 to 60,000 clones, of which 79% were detected only once. 25% of the sample rests with the top ten.

Input material: peripheral blood. The TCR sequence derives from a man between 65 and 79 years old with acute or convalescent COVID-19. The chain is encoded by TRBV27 joined to TRBJ2-7, and TRBD1 may be the D gene, going by 5 matching bases. This receptor has the CDR3 CASSFGQGRSYEQYF. Read as DNA, the sequence is TGTGCCAGCAGTTTTGGCCAGGGAAGGTCCTACGAGCAGTACTTC.